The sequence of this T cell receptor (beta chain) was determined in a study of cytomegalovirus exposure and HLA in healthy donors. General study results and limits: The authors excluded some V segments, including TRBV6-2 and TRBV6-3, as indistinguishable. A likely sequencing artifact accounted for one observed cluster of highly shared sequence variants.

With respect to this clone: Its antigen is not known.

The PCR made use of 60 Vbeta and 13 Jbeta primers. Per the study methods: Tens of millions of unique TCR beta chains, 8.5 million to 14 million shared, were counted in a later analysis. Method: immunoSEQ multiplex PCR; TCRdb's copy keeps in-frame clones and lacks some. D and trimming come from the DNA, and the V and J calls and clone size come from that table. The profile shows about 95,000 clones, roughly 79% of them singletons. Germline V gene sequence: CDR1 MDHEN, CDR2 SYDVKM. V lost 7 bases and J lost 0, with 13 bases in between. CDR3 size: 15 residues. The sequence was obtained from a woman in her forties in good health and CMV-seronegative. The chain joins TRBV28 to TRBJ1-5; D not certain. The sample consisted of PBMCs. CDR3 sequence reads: CASNAERDSNQPQHF. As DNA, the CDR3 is TGTGCCAGCAACGCCGAAAGAGATAGCAATCAGCCCCAGCATTTT.